A selection of T cell receptor beta chains follows, all from one sample in a study of Ad26.COV2.S vaccination and SARS-CoV-2 variants. Libraries were prepared by immunoSEQ multiplex PCR; TCRdb keeps only in-frame clonotypes and omits some of them. Among roughly 700,000 clones listed, roughly 90% were seen once. Sequenced here: peripheral blood, sampled in a trial of Ad26.COV2.S vaccine versus placebo. These receptors were obtained from a person aged 18 to 65 who received the Ad26.COV2.S COVID-19 vaccine or a placebo. Both conserved end residues are part of each CDR3. D genes are given only for firm matches. Not every row has a clone size; where given, it reads once, few, many or a size class.

TRBD1,TRBJ1-1,TRBV30,NA,CAWGDRGLGNTEAFF,TGTGCCTGGGGGGACAGGGGATTGGGGAACACTGAAGCTTTCTTT
TRBD1,TRBJ2-3,TRBV6-6,NA,CASSYWGQGGKYTQYF,TGTGCCAGCAGTTATTGGGGACAGGGAGGAAAGTATACGCAGTATTTT
NA,TRBJ2-3,TRBV5-1,NA,CASSLGSFWGDTDTQYF,TGCGCCAGCAGCTTGGGAAGTTTCTGGGGGGACACAGATACGCAGTATTTT
NA,TRBJ1-2,TRBV6-5,NA,CASSKQGSNYGYTF,TGTGCCAGCAGTAAACAGGGTTCTAACTATGGCTACACCTTC
NA,TRBJ1-2,TRBV19,few,CASSIPAETYGYTF,TGTGCCAGTAGTATACCGGCAGAAACCTATGGCTACACCTTC
NA,TRBJ1-6,TRBV12-3/TRBV12-4,once,CASSLTENSPLHF,TGTGCCAGCAGTTTGACCGAAAATTCACCCCTCCACTTT
NA,TRBJ2-7,TRBV24-1,NA,CATSDRLVRGEQYF,TGTGCCACCAGTGACCGCCTAGTAAGGGGCGAGCAGTACTTC
NA,TRBJ1-1,TRBV18,NA,CASSPSVDTEAFF,TGTGCCAGCTCACCGTCGGTTGACACTGAAGCTTTCTTT
NA,TRBJ2-7,TRBV12-3/TRBV12-4,NA,CASKGAYEQYF,TGTGCCAGCAAGGGGGCCTACGAGCAGTACTTC
TRBD1,TRBJ2-7,TRBV5-1,NA,CASSFNPSRGGSSYEQYF,TGCGCCAGCAGTTTTAACCCGAGCAGAGGGGGCAGCTCCTACGAGCAGTACTTC
NA,TRBJ2-3,TRBV5-1,NA,CASGRDRTDTQYF,TGCGCCAGCGGCCGTGACAGGACAGATACGCAGTATTTT
TRBD1,TRBJ1-4,TRBV5-5,NA,CASSLVDGTGSEKLFF,TGTGCCAGCAGCTTGGTAGACGGGACAGGGAGTGAAAAACTGTTTTTT
NA,TRBJ1-1,TRBV6-1,few,CASSEDWDTRNTEAFF,TGTGCCAGCAGTGAAGATTGGGACACCAGAAACACTGAAGCTTTCTTT
NA,TRBJ2-2,TRBV27,NA,CASSLVSTGELFF,TGTGCCAGCAGTTTGGTATCCACCGGGGAGCTGTTTTTT
NA,TRBJ2-3,TRBV7-3,NA,CASSQGGSTDTQYF,TGTGCCAGCAGCCAGGGGGGGAGCACAGATACGCAGTATTTT
TRBD1,TRBJ1-6,TRBV5-1,NA,CASSMGQGGNNSPLHF,TGCGCCAGCAGCATGGGACAGGGAGGAAATAATTCACCCCTCCACTTT
TRBD1,TRBJ1-5,TRBV19,NA,CASSTGQSYSNQPQHF,TGTGCCAGTAGTACGGGACAGTCCTATAGCAATCAGCCCCAGCATTTT
TRBD1,TRBJ2-3,TRBV6-6,NA,CASSGTGPTDTQYF,TGTGCCAGCTCCGGGACAGGGCCCACAGATACGCAGTATTTT
NA,TRBJ2-7,TRBV7-9,NA,CASSPPGAYSEQYF,TGTGCCAGCAGCCCACCCGGGGCCTATAGCGAGCAGTACTTC
TRBD2,TRBJ2-1,TRBV5-4,NA,CASSTGGGNNEQFF,TGTGCCAGCAGTACCGGGGGGGGGAACAATGAGCAGTTCTTC
NA,TRBJ2-7,TRBV7-9,NA,CASSFFRTDSYEQYF,TGTGCCAGCAGCTTTTTCAGGACAGACTCCTACGAGCAGTACTTC
TRBD2,TRBJ2-3,TRBV7-2,NA,CAGGSGGNSDTQYF,TGTGCGGGAGGTAGCGGGGGTAACTCAGATACGCAGTATTTT
NA,TRBJ1-4,TRBV24-1,NA,CATSAPGDEKLFF,TGTGCCACCAGCGCCCCGGGAGATGAAAAACTGTTTTTT
NA,TRBJ1-5,TRBV6-6,few,CASSFPGTNQPQHF,TGTGCCAGCAGTTTCCCCGGGACAAATCAGCCCCAGCATTTT
NA,TRBJ2-1,TRBV7-9,NA,CASSFSGRDDEQFF,TGTGCCAGCAGCTTCTCGGGCCGGGACGATGAGCAGTTCTTC
TRBD1,TRBJ2-5,TRBV7-2,few,CASSFQGAQETQYF,TGTGCCAGCAGCTTTCAGGGGGCCCAAGAGACCCAGTACTTC
NA,TRBJ2-7,TRBV18,NA,CASSPTGEFGEQYF,TGTGCCAGCTCACCGACAGGTGAGTTTGGCGAGCAGTACTTC
NA,TRBJ1-2,TRBV5-6,NA,CASSGPRVRDYGYTF,TGTGCCAGCAGCGGACCCCGGGTAAGGGACTATGGCTACACCTTC
NA,TRBJ2-7,TRBV30,NA,CAWSVRGGRGTYEQYF,TGTGCCTGGAGTGTAAGAGGGGGAAGGGGGACCTACGAGCAGTACTTC
NA,TRBJ2-5,TRBV5-4,NA,CASSLAGGPRSQYF,TGTGCCAGCAGCTTGGCGGGGGGCCCCAGGTCCCAGTACTTC
NA,TRBJ2-1,TRBV6-5,NA,CASSRDWRGEQFF,TGTGCCAGCAGTCGGGACTGGCGGGGTGAGCAGTTCTTC
NA,TRBJ1-3,TRBV27,NA,CASSLYGWRGNTIYF,TGTGCCAGCAGTTTATATGGTTGGCGCGGAAACACCATATATTTT
TRBD1,TRBJ2-5,TRBV7-8,NA,CASSLGTGAGRPQETQYF,TGTGCCAGCAGCTTAGGGACAGGGGCAGGGAGGCCTCAAGAGACCCAGTACTTC
NA,TRBJ1-4,TRBV18,NA,CASSPLAGDATNEKLFF,TGTGCCAGCTCACCACTGGCAGGTGATGCAACTAATGAAAAACTGTTTTTT
NA,TRBJ2-1,TRBV3-1/TRBV3-2,few,CASSQSGNEQFF,TGTGCCAGCAGCCAGTCCGGTAATGAGCAGTTCTTC
NA,TRBJ2-5,TRBV5-1,NA,CASTLTDRPETQYF,TGCGCCAGCACCTTGACAGACCGTCCGGAGACCCAGTACTTC
NA,TRBJ2-5,TRBV3-1/TRBV3-2,NA,CASSQVGAVEETQYF,TGTGCCAGCAGCCAGGTCGGCGCGGTGGAAGAGACCCAGTACTTC
NA,TRBJ2-3,TRBV27,NA,CASRRGTWETRTQYF,TGTGCCAGCAGACGCGGGACTTGGGAGACCCGTACGCAGTATTTT
TRBD2,TRBJ2-1,TRBV5-4,NA,CASSPDAGAYNEQFF,TGTGCCAGCAGCCCCGACGCGGGGGCCTACAATGAGCAGTTCTTC
NA,TRBJ1-5,TRBV18,once,CASSPGSSNQPQHF,TGTGCCAGCTCGCCCGGATCTAGCAATCAGCCCCAGCATTTT
NA,TRBJ1-4,TRBV6-4,NA,CASSDSRAVDNEKLFF,TGTGCCAGCAGTGATTCCCGGGCGGTAGATAATGAAAAACTGTTTTTT
NA,TRBJ1-1,TRBV5-4,NA,CASGPLGSTEAFF,TGTGCCAGCGGGCCACTGGGGAGTACTGAAGCTTTCTTT
NA,TRBJ1-2,TRBV6-2/TRBV6-3,NA,CASSYSFGQPYTWGYTF,TGTGCCAGCAGTTACTCGTTCGGACAGCCCTATACGTGGGGCTACACCTTC
NA,TRBJ1-4,TRBV30,NA,CAWSLQVRGVTNEKLFF,TGTGCCTGGAGTCTACAGGTTCGGGGTGTAACTAATGAAAAACTGTTTTTT
NA,TRBJ2-3,TRBV4-3,NA,CASSQDSGRLSTDTQYF,TGCGCCAGCAGCCAAGATTCTGGACGGCTTAGCACAGATACGCAGTATTTT
TRBD2,TRBJ2-7,TRBV14,NA,CASSQLRLAGNYEQYF,TGTGCCAGCAGCCAACTTCGACTAGCGGGAAACTACGAGCAGTACTTC